This entry is about one T cell receptor (beta chain). Its antigen remains unknown. Clones were sequenced by immunoSEQ multiplex PCR, and TCRdb holds only the in-frame ones, with some missing. The sample contains millions of clones, under 95% of which appear only once. These data come from a study of shared clonotypes between healthy human individuals. Study-level information: Two women and a few men aged 18 to 49 served as donors.

CD45RO-negative, CCR7-positively selected cells formed the naive CD8 fraction, excluding terminally differentiated effector memory CD45RA+ cells. The CDR3 is 20 amino acids. Germline V CDR1 and CDR2: SGDLS, YYNGEE. V shed 3 bases, J shed 0 bases, and the junction held 20 bases outside the gene matches. Study-level results: Compared with memory subsets, naive subsets generally had larger estimated richness. Exclusively blood specimens were collected; tissue repertoires likely differ.

The clonotype originates from a man aged 18 to 29 in good health. Some clones in this sample may be carry-over from other donors' samples. The sample consisted of naive CD8+ T cells from PBMCs. The V gene is TRBV9, the J gene TRBJ1-2; the match to TRBD1 covers 7 bases. The DNA for the CDR3 is TGTGCCAGCAGCGAGGCCCCAGGAGACAGGGTAGGATCTCCTAACTATGGCTACACCTTC. Its protein is CASSEAPGDRVGSPNYGYTF.